The 31 T cell receptor beta chains below were found in one sample sequenced in a study of CD8 T cells in ankylosing spondylitis. TCRdb re-analysed the 5' RACE reads in MiXCR, keeping a single row per CDR3 protein. The sample has approximately 250,000 distinct CDR3 sequences, over 9.5% seen once; the top ten hold about 3%. Sequenced: blood, either unsorted or a sorted T cell fraction (not recorded which). Receptors originate from a male donor with ankylosing spondylitis or in good health (not recorded which).

The sample holds many counts of this clonotype. The J gene is TRBJ1-1, the V gene TRBV7-9; 8 nucleotides line up with TRBD1. Trimming cost V 3 bases and J 1 base; bases outside gene matches: 1. Germline V gene sequence: CDR1 SEHNR, CDR2 FQNEAQ (reference sequence). CDR3 length: 14 residues. CDR3 in amino acids: CASSFRGQNTEAFF. CDR3 bases: TGTGCCAGCAGCTTCAGGGGGCAGAACACTGAAGCTTTCTTT.

The genes are TRBV23-1 and TRBJ2-1; D is uncertain. TRBV23-1 is an open reading frame whose function is uncertain. This CDR3 spans 15 amino acids. Trimming stripped 3 bases from V and 0 bases from J, with 9 bases between. DNA for the CDR3: TGCGCCAGCAGTCATGACATCCGCTCCTACAATGAGCAGTTCTTC. This encodes CASSHDIRSYNEQFF.

This chain joins TRBV10-3 and TRBJ1-2; tentative D call: TRBD1 (5 bases). The CDR3 consists of 16 residues. Germline CDR1 is ENHRY and CDR2 is SYGVKD. Trimming left V 8 bases short and J 1 base short, with 20 bases between. CDR3 nucleotides: TGTGCCATCGACCCGGGGGGAGGTCCTTTTAACTATGGCTACACCTTC. This sequence encodes CAIDPGGGPFNYGYTF.

This clonotype occurred a few times. The rearrangement links TRBV18 to TRBJ1-5, with a tentative D call TRBD1 (5 bases). CDR3 size: 14 residues. CDR1 and CDR2 from the germline V gene are KGHSH and LQKENI. Trimming left V 6 bases short and J 4 bases short, with 13 bases between. The CDR3 loop is CASSPGGKNQPQHF. In DNA form, the CDR3 reads TGTGCCAGCTCTCCTGGGGGGAAGAATCAGCCCCAGCATTTT.

V is TRBV12-3 or TRBV12-4 and J is TRBJ1-2; a possible D gene is TRBD1 (5 bases). The CDR3 contains 15 residues. V lost 7 bases, J lost 0 bases, and 15 bases lay in between. The CDR3 region is CASTVGTGANYGYTF. The CDR3 nucleotides read TGTGCCAGCACCGTAGGTACAGGCGCTAACTATGGCTACACCTTC.

The table lists this clonotype with many counts. The chain couples TRBV10-1 to TRBJ2-3; D is unresolved. V was cut by 2 bases and J by 13 bases, with 13 bases left in between. CDR1 WNHNN and CDR2 SYGVQD come from the germline V gene (reference sequence). The CDR3 totals 12 residues. In DNA, the CDR3 is TGCGCCAGCAGTGAGACTTCTATTCCGGAGTATTTT. This translates into CASSETSIPEYF.

Many counts were recorded for this clonotype. The chain recombines TRBV18 with TRBJ2-5; 7 nucleotides align to TRBD1. This CDR3 has 13 amino acids. Germline V CDR1 and CDR2: KGHSH, LQKENI. Losses at the gene ends were 5 bases for V and 2 bases for J; bases not matched to a gene: 2. The CDR3 loop is CASSEGQQETQYF. DNA of the CDR3: TGTGCCAGCTCAGAGGGACAGCAAGAGACCCAGTACTTC. Combining the CDR3 with reference TRBV18 and TRBJ2-5 gives the whole variable domain NAGVMQNPRHLVRRRGQEARLRCSPMKGHSHVYWYRQLPEEGLKFMVYLQKENIIDESGMPKERFSAEFPKEGPSILRIQQVVRGDSAAYFCASSEGQQETQYFGPGTRLLVL.

The sample holds many counts of this clonotype. The V and J genes are TRBV7-9 and TRBJ1-3; TRBD1 matches 8 bases. The CDR3 has 15 residues. The germline gives CDR1 SEHNR, CDR2 FQNEAQ (reference sequence). The trim removed 3 bases at V and 4 bases at J, leaving 5 bases unmatched. The CDR3 nucleotides are TGTGCCAGCAGCTTGGACAGGGTTTCAGGAAACACCATATATTTT. This codes for CASSLDRVSGNTIYF.

Of note for this clonotype: Compared with germline, one end of the junction differs, possibly owing to a read error. This chain connects TRBV18 to TRBJ2-5, with a weak D call TRBD2 (5 bases). Germline V lookup: CDR1 KGHSH, CDR2 LQKENI. The CDR3 has 13 residues. Here the CDR3 reads CASSRGPQETQCF. The CDR3 region has the DNA TGTGCCAGCTCACGAGGGCCGCAAGAGACCCAGTGCTTC.

The chain combines TRBV25-1 with TRBJ2-5; a possible D gene is TRBD2 (6 bases). Trimming removed 4 bases from V and 0 bases from J, with 24 bases in between. The CDR3 totals 19 residues. Germline CDR1 and CDR2: MGHDK and SYGVNS. The DNA of the CDR3 is TGTGCCAGCAGTGGGGGAGGACTCGTAATTGGTTCGTACCAAGAGACCCAGTACTTC. It translates to CASSGGGLVIGSYQETQYF.

In its sample, this clonotype was seen many times. The chain links TRBV7-2 to TRBJ2-1; 9 bases agree with TRBD2. V gave up 5 bases and J gave up 8 bases; unmatched junction bases: 16. The V gene's germline CDR1 is SGHTA and CDR2 FQGNSA. The CDR3 is 17 residues long. DNA of the CDR3: TGTGCCAGCAGCCTCGATTTTAGTAGCGGGAGATGGGATGAGCAGTTCTTC. Translation gives CASSLDFSSGRWDEQFF.

This clonotype came up a few times. The CDR3 protein is CSVEFGLGGYTF. Here the CDR3 DNA reads TGCAGCGTTGAATTCGGTTTGGGGGGCTACACCTTC. The chain couples TRBV29-1 to TRBJ1-2, with D unresolved. Germline assignment: CDR1 SQVTM and CDR2 ANQGSEA. CDR3 size: 12 residues. With 2 bases removed from V and 8 bases from J, the gap between germline ends came to 12 bases. The full variable domain, its missing parts supplied by reference TRBV29-1 and TRBJ1-2, is SAVISQKPSRDICQRGTSLTIQCQVDSQVTMMFWYRQQPGQSLTLIATANQGSEATYESGFVIDKFPISRPNLTFSTLTVSNMSPEDSSIYLCSVEFGLGGYTFGSGTRLTVV.

There are many counts of this clonotype. The J gene is TRBJ1-1, the V gene TRBV10-3; 9 bases map to TRBD1. The CDR3 loop spans 15 amino acids. CDR1 ENHRY and CDR2 SYGVKD come from the germline V gene. After removal of 7 bases from V and 4 bases from J, the junction contained 10 bases not matched to a gene. The CDR3 region is CAITQGQGTSTEAFF. CDR3 sequence (DNA): TGTGCCATCACCCAGGGACAGGGAACTTCCACTGAAGCTTTCTTT.

This clonotype was recorded at least ten times. This chain links TRBV5-1 with TRBJ2-7; 12 bases are a match to TRBD2. Trimming took 5 bases from V and 0 from J; bases not matched to a gene: 6. CDR3 length equals 16 residues. Germline lookup yields CDR1 SGHRS and CDR2 YFSETQ. CDR3 coding DNA: TGCGCCAGCAGACCGACTAGCGGGGGTCTCTCCTACGAGCAGTACTTC. Protein product: CASRPTSGGLSYEQYF. The entire variable domain, with the rest obtained from reference TRBV5-1 and TRBJ2-7, is as follows: KAGVTQTPRYLIKTRGQQVTLSCSPISGHRSVSWYQQTPGQGLQFLFEYFSETQRNKGNFPGRFSGRQFSNSRSEMNVSTLELGDSALYLCASRPTSGGLSYEQYFGPGTRLTVT.

The sample holds many counts of this clonotype. The chain employs TRBV6-2 or TRBV6-3 and TRBJ2-7, with 12 nucleotides matching TRBD2. CDR1 and CDR2 from the germline V gene are MNHEY and SVGEGT. This CDR3 contains 15 residues. V lost 5 bases to trimming and J lost 2 bases; unmatched junction nucleotides: 4. CDR3 amino acids: CASSLAGGPTYEQYF. CDR3 in DNA: TGTGCCAGCAGTCTAGCGGGGGGGCCGACCTACGAGCAGTACTTC.

This clonotype was recorded at least ten times. The genes are TRBV30 and TRBJ2-5, with TRBD2 matching over 12 bases. Germline assignment: CDR1 GTSNPN and CDR2 SVGIG (reference sequence). The CDR3 extends over 15 amino acids. After removal of 3 bases from V and 4 bases from J, the junction contained 6 bases not matched to a gene. CDR3: CAWRRLAGAGETQYF. The CDR3 DNA reads as TGTGCCTGGAGGCGACTAGCGGGAGCTGGAGAGACCCAGTACTTC.

The sample holds a few counts of this clonotype. The chain is built from TRBV6-1 and TRBJ1-4, with D possibly TRBD1 on 6 matching bases. The CDR3 has 16 residues. Looked up from germline, CDR1 is MNHNS and CDR2 is SASEGT. With 6 bases removed from V and 0 bases from J, the gap between germline ends came to 14 bases. CDR3 loop: CASSSGQLSTNEKLFF. Written as DNA, the CDR3 is TGTGCCAGCAGCTCCGGACAGCTCTCAACTAATGAAAAACTGTTTTTT.

This chain joins TRBV12-3 or TRBV12-4 and TRBJ2-1; D is unresolved. The CDR3 totals 16 residues. Deletions cut 3 bases from V and 0 bases from J, with 12 bases between. This CDR3 reads CASSFSATSSYNEQFF. Written as DNA, the CDR3 is TGTGCCAGCAGTTTTTCGGCTACCAGCTCCTACAATGAGCAGTTCTTC.

This clonotype was found many times. Here the CDR3 DNA reads TGTGCCAGCAGTGGGGAACAGGGGAGGAATGGCTACACCTTC. Translating it yields CASSGEQGRNGYTF. This rearrangement joins TRBV25-1 to TRBJ1-2; 7 nucleotides match TRBD1. The ends lost 4 bases at V and 6 bases at J; junction bases unmatched: 8. CDR3 length equals 14 residues. Germline V gives CDR1 MGHDK, CDR2 SYGVNS.

There are many counts of this clonotype. The J gene is TRBJ2-1, the V gene TRBV29-1; 8 nucleotides agree with TRBD2. Germline V gives CDR1 SQVTM, CDR2 ANQGSEA. Trimming took 7 bases from V and 0 from J; bases not matched to a gene: 17. CDR3 length: 18 residues. The CDR3 spells CSGIAGLAGAFSYNEQFF. In DNA form, the CDR3 reads TGCAGCGGGATAGCGGGACTTGCAGGCGCCTTCTCCTACAATGAGCAGTTCTTC.

This clonotype was recorded many times. The chain combines TRBV11-2 with TRBJ2-3; maybe TRBD1 (6 bases). CDR1 and CDR2 from the germline V gene are SGHAT and FQNNGV. Trimming removed 1 base from V and 4 bases from J, with 15 bases in between. CDR3 size: 16 residues. CDR3 nucleotides: TGTGCCAGCAGCTTAGTGGCAGGGGTGTCCCCAGATACGCAGTATTTT. It codes for CASSLVAGVSPDTQYF.

V and J are TRBV5-1 and TRBJ2-7; 9 positions match TRBD1. Trimming at V came to 4 bases and at J to 6 bases, leaving 8 bases not matched to a gene. CDR1 SGHRS and CDR2 YFSETQ come from the germline V gene. CDR3 length: 14 amino acids. As DNA, the CDR3 is TGCGCCAGCAGCGGGGACAGGGTGGGTCGCGAGCAGTACTTC. Protein: CASSGDRVGREQYF.

This clonotype came up many times. This chain connects TRBV6-1 to TRBJ1-1, with D tentatively TRBD1 (5 bases). This CDR3 is 14 amino acids long. V was shortened by 5 bases and J by 2 bases, with 12 bases between the two germline ends. CDR1 is MNHNS and CDR2 is SASEGT in the germline V gene. The CDR3 here is CASSQGRLNTEAFF. The CDR3 DNA sequence: TGTGCCAGCAGTCAGGGACGGCTCAACACTGAAGCTTTCTTT.

This clonotype was detected only a few times. The chain has TRBV5-1 and TRBJ2-7; D not certain. Trimming pared 1 base from V and 5 bases from J, leaving 16 bases between. The length of the CDR3 is 15 residues. Germline CDR1 and CDR2: SGHRS and YFSETQ. The CDR3 spells CASSLNSPPSNEQYF. The CDR3 bases are TGCGCCAGCAGCTTGAACAGCCCCCCATCTAACGAGCAGTACTTC.

This clonotype was seen at least ten times. J is TRBJ2-1 and V is TRBV12-3 or TRBV12-4, with TRBD1 as a possible D gene (6 bases). This CDR3 region has 15 residues. The V and J ends lost 5 bases and 1 base respectively, with 12 bases between them. The CDR3 DNA reads as TGTGCCAGCAGTCCCCCCCAGGGGTCCTACAATGAGCAGTTCTTC. Its protein product is CASSPPQGSYNEQFF.

This clonotype was detected only a few times. The rearrangement uses TRBV25-1 and TRBJ2-1; 11 bases match TRBD1. The CDR3 consists of 17 residues. Germline V lookup: CDR1 MGHDK, CDR2 SYGVNS. After removal of 8 bases from V and 1 base from J, the junction contained 10 bases not matched to a gene. The DNA for the CDR3 is TGTGCCAGCGCTTCCTACGGGACAGGGGGTTCCTACAATGAGCAGTTCTTC. Translation gives CASASYGTGGSYNEQFF.

In its sample, this clonotype was seen many times. The chain carries TRBV20-1 and TRBJ2-2; TRBD2 might be the D (5 bases). Germline loops: CDR1 DFQATT, CDR2 SNEGSKA (reference sequence). The CDR3 consists of 14 residues. Deletions cut 7 bases from V and 2 bases from J, with 14 bases between. CDR3 nucleotides: TGCAGTGGGAAGGAGGCTCCAAACACCGGGGAGCTGTTTTTT. Its translation is CSGKEAPNTGELFF.

The sample holds many counts of this clonotype. The chain joins TRBV4-1 to TRBJ1-5; 8 nucleotides agree with TRBD1. There are 17 residues in the CDR3. CDR1 MGHRA and CDR2 YSYEKL come from the germline V gene. Trimming removed 4 bases from V and 4 bases from J; junction bases left unmatched: 12. The CDR3 region has the DNA TGCGCCAGCAGCCCCGGCGGGACAGGTGTAAGGAATCAGCCCCAGCATTTT. Amino acid sequence: CASSPGGTGVRNQPQHF.

This clonotype was seen repeatedly, ten times or more. The chain combines TRBV15 with TRBJ1-5; 9 bases line up with TRBD1. The CDR3 extends over 15 amino acids. The V segment lost 0 bases and the J segment 6 bases; nucleotides outside the gene matches: 3. Looked up from germline, CDR1 is LNHNV and CDR2 is YYDKDF (reference sequence). CDR3 DNA sequence: TGTGCCACCAGCAGAGATTCGGACAGGGGTCAGCCCCAGCATTTT. This encodes CATSRDSDRGQPQHF.

CDR3 residues: CASSYTGLTTDTQYF. The CDR3 DNA follows: TGTGCCAGCAGTTACACCGGACTTACCACAGATACGCAGTATTTT. This chain joins TRBV6-5 and TRBJ2-3; possibly TRBD2 for D (5 bases). Trimming shortened V by 2 bases and J by 2 bases, and 11 bases separated the two germline ends. Germline CDR1 MNHEY, CDR2 SVGAGI. The CDR3 is made up of 15 amino acids.

This clonotype has more than one count but fewer than ten. The chain recombines TRBV20-1 with TRBJ1-3; D is possibly TRBD1 (6 bases). Germline loops: CDR1 DFQATT, CDR2 SNEGSKA (reference sequence). The CDR3 sequence is 14 residues long. The V end was cut by 6 bases, the J end by 0 bases, with 12 bases between. This chain's CDR3 is CSAGGHPSGNTIYF. The CDR3 region has the DNA TGCAGTGCCGGGGGACACCCCTCTGGAAACACCATATATTTT.